This T cell receptor beta chain was captured in a study of T cell changes during pregnancy in multiple sclerosis (dated by TCRdb to between 2019 and 2020). For context, the study as a whole: In women with multiple sclerosis, the researchers looked at how the T cell repertoire shifted as pregnancy progressed.

Library preparation used the immunoSEQ multiplex PCR assay. In its TCRdb copy, this immuneACCESS table keeps in-frame sequences only and misses some clones. Where compared with another copy, unresolved V genes explain less than half of these, and the others have no known cause. In all, the sample holds around 23,000 clones, and about 93% of those were seen once. The ten largest clones represent about 7% of the sample. As for this clone: Which antigen it targets is not known. It has no much larger one-base neighbor in the sample; base qualities were not kept.

Clipping removes 5 bases from V and 3 bases from J, with 3 as the unmatched junction base count. Spanning cysteine to phenylalanine, the CDR3 consists of 13 amino acids. The retained sequence is limited to the CDR3, 39 bases, with the frame set at the first base. Via the germline V gene (reference sequence), CDR1 is SEHNR and CDR2 FQNEAQ. In this chain, TRBV7-9 is recombined with TRBJ2-5, with 7 middle bases fitting TRBD2. This receptor was identified in a female donor with multiple sclerosis, enrolled in a pregnancy study. Sequencing was performed on CD8+ T cells from peripheral blood mononuclear cells, taken in the third trimester of pregnancy. DNA sequence: TGTGCCAGCAGCCCCAGCGGGGAAGAGACCCAGTACTTC. Translated, this gives CASSPSGEETQYF. Beyond the CDR3, the reference TRBV7-9 and TRBJ2-5 genes provide the residues; the full variable domain reads: DTGVSQNPRHKITKRGQNVTFRCDPISEHNRLYWYRQTLGQGPEFLTYFQNEAQLEKSRLLSDRFSAERPKGSFSTLEIQRTEQGDSAMYLCASSPSGEETQYFGPGTRLLVL.